Below, 32 T cell receptor beta chains from the same sample are listed, as sequenced in a study of beta chain features in type 1 diabetes. Isolated RNA was reverse transcribed in full, so expressed TCRB transcripts were sequenced. Measured with immunoSEQ multiplex PCR; TCRdb has only the in-frame clones, and not every one. The sample records some 410,000 clones, more than 11% being singletons. Sequencing was carried out using naive CD4+ T cells from blood. The receptors here all came from a man aged 25-45 years in good health.

This clone has a handful of counts. This chain links TRBV7-8 with TRBJ1-5, with D perhaps TRBD1 (6 bases). The CDR3 sequence is 15 residues long. The V end was cut by 2 bases, the J end by 0 bases, with 8 bases between. The germline gives CDR1 SGHVS, CDR2 FQNEAQ. The CDR3 loop reads CASSLLTGSNQPQHF. The DNA of the CDR3 is TGTGCCAGCAGCTTATTGACAGGTAGCAATCAGCCCCAGCATTTT.

This clone was seen a few times. The chain uses TRBV5-6 and TRBJ2-1; possibly TRBD1 for D (6 bases). From germline, CDR1 is SGHDT and CDR2 YYEEEE. V shed 3 bases and J shed 1 base, with 20 bases lying between them. The CDR3 is made up of 18 amino acids. The CDR3 loop reads CASSWITGTPISYNEQFF. The CDR3 DNA reads TGTGCCAGCAGCTGGATTACTGGGACACCGATATCCTACAATGAGCAGTTCTTC.

This clone was recorded a few times. The DNA for the CDR3 is TGTGCCAGCAGCCAGGGACTCCTGGTTGATACGCAGTATTTT. It specifies CASSQGLLVDTQYF. The chain employs TRBV14 and TRBJ2-3, with D tentatively TRBD2 (6 bases). Germline V gene lookup returns CDR1 SGHDN and CDR2 FVKESK. The CDR3 covers 14 residues. Trimming shortened V by 3 bases and J by 6 bases, and 13 bases separated the two germline ends.

The chain recombines TRBV5-4 with TRBJ2-3; possible D gene TRBD2, 6 bases. The CDR3 has 13 amino acids. V gave up 3 bases and J gave up 2 bases, with 7 bases separating them. Germline V gene data show CDR1 as SGHNT and CDR2 as YYREEE (reference sequence). CDR3 bases: TGTGCCAGCAGCTGGGACTTCACAGATACGCAGTATTTT. Translation gives CASSWDFTDTQYF.

The chain links TRBV6-4 to TRBJ2-3, with D possibly being TRBD2 (6 bases). The CDR3 contains 15 residues. From germline, CDR1 is MRHNA and CDR2 SNTAGT. V dropped 6 bases and J dropped 0 bases, with 13 bases sitting between them. Written as DNA, the CDR3 is TGTGCCAGCAGCGAGAGCGGGTCGAGCACAGATACGCAGTATTTT. Translated, it gives CASSESGSSTDTQYF.

The chain links TRBV7-9 to TRBJ2-5; 11 bases match TRBD1. V shed 8 bases and J 4 bases; nucleotides not matched to a gene: 12. CDR1 and CDR2 (germline): SEHNR, FQNEAQ (reference sequence). The CDR3 runs to 16 residues. The CDR3 spells CASRRTGGVLVETQYF. DNA of the CDR3: TGTGCCAGCCGACGGACAGGGGGCGTCCTGGTAGAGACCCAGTACTTC. Based on the CDR3 plus reference TRBV7-9 and TRBJ2-5, the full variable domain is DTGVSQNPRHKITKRGQNVTFRCDPISEHNRLYWYRQTLGQGPEFLTYFQNEAQLEKSRLLSDRFSAERPKGSFSTLEIQRTEQGDSAMYLCASRRTGGVLVETQYFGPGTRLLVL.

This rearrangement joins TRBV6-1 to TRBJ2-7; 7 bases match TRBD1. The V gene's germline CDR1 is MNHNS and CDR2 SASEGT. Losses at the gene ends were 6 bases for V and 5 bases for J; bases not matched to a gene: 7. The CDR3 has 13 amino acids. This CDR3 is CASSLRTGHEQYV. CDR3 sequence (DNA): TGTGCCAGCAGCCTTAGGACAGGCCACGAGCAGTACGTC.

This clone was counted only a few times. J is TRBJ2-3 and V is TRBV7-2; 7 bases agree with TRBD2. CDR3 length: 16 amino acids. Germline trimming cut 4 bases from V and 4 bases from J; bases unmatched to any gene: 11. Per the germline V gene, CDR1 is SGHTA and CDR2 is FQGNSA. As DNA, the CDR3 is TGTGCCAGCAGCTGGAACTCGGGGAGGGTCGCAGATACGCAGTATTTT. Translated, it gives CASSWNSGRVADTQYF. Looking up the rest from reference TRBV7-2 and TRBJ2-3 gives the full variable domain: GAGVSQSPSNKVTEKGKDVELRCDPISGHTALYWYRQSLGQGLEFLIYFQGNSAPDKSGLPSDRFSAERTGGSVSTLTIQRTQQEDSAVYLCASSWNSGRVADTQYFGPGTRLTVL.

This sequence joins TRBV29-1 and TRBJ2-5, with D tentatively TRBD1 (6 bases). The germline CDR1 and CDR2 sequences are SQVTM and ANQGSEA. This CDR3 spans 14 amino acids. V lost 8 bases and J 1 base, leaving 17 bases between the germline ends. The CDR3 is CSYQARGIQETQYF. The DNA for the CDR3 is TGCAGCTATCAGGCGAGGGGGATCCAAGAGACCCAGTACTTC.

This clone showed up just a few times. The genes are TRBV5-4 and TRBJ2-5, with 11 bases lining up with TRBD2. Germline CDR1 SGHNT, CDR2 YYREEE (reference sequence). The V and J ends lost 4 bases and 2 bases, in that order; junction bases with no gene match: 4. The CDR3 spans 15 residues. This CDR3 is CASSRSGGDQETQYF. For the CDR3, the DNA is TGTGCCAGCAGCCGTAGCGGGGGGGATCAAGAGACCCAGTACTTC.

The chain employs TRBV7-2 and TRBJ2-4, with 11 bases fitting TRBD1. CDR1 and CDR2 (germline): SGHTA, FQGNSA. The CDR3 totals 19 residues. V dropped 1 base and J dropped 2; count of bases not matched to a gene: 10. CDR3 coding DNA: TGTGCCAGCAGCTTAGACTCCAGGACAGGGGGCTTGACCAAAAACATTCAGTACTTC. This translates into CASSLDSRTGGLTKNIQYF.

The rearrangement joins TRBV7-9 to TRBJ1-1; 7 nucleotides match TRBD1. Trimming cost V 5 bases and J 10 bases; bases outside gene matches: 7. The CDR3 extends over 12 amino acids. Germline V gene sequence: CDR1 SEHNR, CDR2 FQNEAQ (reference sequence). CDR3 sequence (DNA): TGTGCCAGCAGCCTTGGACAGGTGAGAGCTTTCTTT. Amino acids: CASSLGQVRAFF. The complete variable domain, with remaining parts taken from reference TRBV7-9 and TRBJ1-1, reads DTGVSQNPRHKITKRGQNVTFRCDPISEHNRLYWYRQTLGQGPEFLTYFQNEAQLEKSRLLSDRFSAERPKGSFSTLEIQRTEQGDSAMYLCASSLGQVRAFFGQGTRLTVV.

The genes are TRBV7-2 and TRBJ2-2; D gene ambiguous. This CDR3 spans 15 amino acids. The germline V and J ends were trimmed by 3 bases and 2 bases, with 10 bases remaining between them. The germline V gene has CDR1 SGHTA and CDR2 FQGNSA. The CDR3 nucleotides read TGTGCCAGCAGCTTGATAGTAGGCAACACCGGGGAGCTGTTTTTT. Protein product: CASSLIVGNTGELFF.

This clone was seen a handful of times. The V gene is TRBV5-1, the J gene TRBJ2-7; maybe TRBD1 (5 bases). V lost 2 bases to trimming and J lost 0 bases, with 6 bases between them. Germline V lookup: CDR1 SGHRS, CDR2 YFSETQ. The length of the CDR3 is 13 residues. CDR3 in DNA: TGCGCCAGCAGCTTCGACAGCTCCTACGAGCAGTACTTC. It codes for CASSFDSSYEQYF.

With regard to this clone: This sample includes further DNA sequences coding for the same CDR3. The rearrangement uses TRBV14 and TRBJ1-2; D remains unclear. Germline V gene sequence: CDR1 SGHDN, CDR2 FVKESK. CDR3 length: 12 residues. V lost 1 base and J 2 bases, leaving 2 bases between the germline ends. CDR3 DNA: TGTGCCAGCAGCCAAGCAAACTATGGCTACACCTTC. Protein: CASSQANYGYTF.

The chain recombines TRBV25-1 with TRBJ2-3, with D maybe TRBD2 (6 bases). The CDR3 totals 13 residues. Trimming shortened V by 1 base and J by 4 bases, and 6 bases separated the two germline ends. Germline V CDR1 and CDR2: MGHDK, SYGVNS. DNA of the CDR3: TGTGCCAGCAGTGAATGGGACTCAGATACGCAGTATTTT. Its translation is CASSEWDSDTQYF.

The table lists this clone with a few counts. V usage is TRBV7-9 and J usage is TRBJ2-1, with TRBD2 matching 7 bases. J lost 2 bases, V lost 2 bases, and 9 bases had no gene match. The germline V gene has CDR1 SEHNR and CDR2 FQNEAQ (reference sequence). The CDR3 contains 17 residues. CDR3 loop: CASSLRSSGLTYNEQFF. The CDR3 coding sequence is TGTGCCAGCAGCTTAAGATCTAGCGGACTTACCTACAATGAGCAGTTCTTC. Complete variable domain (other parts from reference TRBV7-9 and TRBJ2-1): DTGVSQNPRHKITKRGQNVTFRCDPISEHNRLYWYRQTLGQGPEFLTYFQNEAQLEKSRLLSDRFSAERPKGSFSTLEIQRTEQGDSAMYLCASSLRSSGLTYNEQFFGPGTRLTVL.

The genes are TRBV19 and TRBJ2-1; 12 bases match TRBD2. CDR3 length: 17 residues. Germline CDR1 is LNHDA and CDR2 is SQIVND (reference sequence). Germline trimming cut 5 bases from V and 6 bases from J; bases unmatched to any gene: 11. The CDR3 DNA reads as TGTGCCAGTAGTGCCGTACGCGGACTAGCGGGACTCAATGAGCAGTTCTTC. This translates into CASSAVRGLAGLNEQFF. Combining the CDR3 with reference TRBV19 and TRBJ2-1 gives the whole variable domain DGGITQSPKYLFRKEGQNVTLSCEQNLNHDAMYWYRQDPGQGLRLIYYSQIVNDFQKGDIAEGYSVSREKKESFPLTVTSAQKNPTAFYLCASSAVRGLAGLNEQFFGPGTRLTVL.

This clone was counted between two and nine times. This sample includes further DNA sequences coding for the same CDR3. The chain carries TRBV9 and TRBJ2-1; D ambiguous. The V and J ends lost 0 bases and 6 bases respectively, with 10 bases between them. Per the germline V gene, CDR1 is SGDLS and CDR2 is YYNGEE. This CDR3 contains 14 residues. CDR3: CASSVGSLANEQFF. CDR3 DNA: TGTGCCAGCAGCGTAGGCAGTTTGGCCAATGAGCAGTTCTTC.

This clone was picked up one time. The CDR3, as DNA: TGTGCCTGGACGTATAGCTTTGACACCGGGGAGCTGTTTTTT. This translates into CAWTYSFDTGELFF. This rearrangement joins TRBV30 to TRBJ2-2; D not certain. Germline V lookup: CDR1 GTSNPN, CDR2 SVGIG (reference sequence). The CDR3 loop spans 14 amino acids. V was pared by 4 bases and J by 3 bases, with 12 bases between.

The chain uses TRBV30 and TRBJ1-2, with a possible D match to TRBD1 (5 bases). Trimming took 5 bases from V and 1 from J, leaving 11 bases between them. The CDR3 contains 13 residues. The germline CDR1 and CDR2 sequences are GTSNPN and SVGIG (reference sequence). CDR3 loop: CAWGQGNNYGYTF. For the CDR3, the DNA is TGTGCCTGGGGGCAGGGTAATAACTATGGCTACACCTTC.

The V gene is TRBV18, the J gene TRBJ2-1, with TRBD1 as a possible D gene (6 bases). V was shortened by 5 bases and J by 2 bases, with 13 bases between the two germline ends. CDR1 and CDR2 (germline): KGHSH, LQKENI. The CDR3 spans 15 residues. CDR3 protein: CASSTRQGPYNEQFF. The CDR3 region has the DNA TGTGCCAGCTCAACACGCCAGGGGCCCTACAATGAGCAGTTCTTC.

The chain links TRBV7-8 to TRBJ1-1; D is unresolved. CDR1 is SGHVS, CDR2 FQNEAQ, per germline. Deletions cut 4 bases from V and 6 bases from J, with 18 bases between. The CDR3 has 15 residues. In DNA form, the CDR3 reads TGTGCCAGCAGCTACAGAGGCGCCGGGCAGCCTGAAGCTTTCTTT. Amino acid sequence: CASSYRGAGQPEAFF.

This clone was seen a handful of times. This sequence joins TRBV5-1 and TRBJ2-3, with D perhaps TRBD1 (6 bases). CDR1 is SGHRS, CDR2 YFSETQ, per germline. The V end lost 3 bases, the J end lost 3 bases, and 17 bases lay between the germline ends. The CDR3 sequence is 16 residues long. The CDR3 DNA follows: TGCGCCAGCAGCTCCAATCCAGGGGCTGCGACAGATACGCAGTATTTT. Its protein product is CASSSNPGAATDTQYF. The variable domain in full, with the rest retrieved from reference TRBV5-1 and TRBJ2-3, is KAGVTQTPRYLIKTRGQQVTLSCSPISGHRSVSWYQQTPGQGLQFLFEYFSETQRNKGNFPGRFSGRQFSNSRSEMNVSTLELGDSALYLCASSSNPGAATDTQYFGPGTRLTVL.

This clone was counted only a few times. V gene TRBV30 combines with J gene TRBJ1-1, with TRBD1 as a possible D gene (6 bases). Germline assignment: CDR1 GTSNPN and CDR2 SVGIG (reference sequence). This CDR3 has 13 residues. The V and J ends lost 5 bases and 3 bases respectively, with 13 bases between them. The CDR3 protein is CAWAHREDTEAFF. The CDR3 DNA reads as TGTGCCTGGGCCCACAGGGAAGACACTGAAGCTTTCTTT.

This clone was found a few times. V usage is TRBV5-4 and J usage is TRBJ2-3, with TRBD2 matching over 7 bases. V was pared by 2 bases and J by 0 bases, with 6 bases of the junction left unmatched. Germline CDR1 reads SGHNT; CDR2 reads YYREEE (reference sequence). The CDR3 is made up of 16 amino acids. In DNA form, the CDR3 reads TGTGCCAGCAGCTTTGGGAGCGGGGCTAGCACAGATACGCAGTATTTT. Protein product: CASSFGSGASTDTQYF.

The chain uses TRBV18 and TRBJ1-2; no clear D gene. Trimming took 6 bases from V and 4 from J, leaving 15 bases between them. CDR1 is KGHSH, CDR2 LQKENI, per germline. This CDR3 region has 14 residues. CDR3 DNA sequence: TGTGCCAGCTCCCCCGGTGAGCTAGGCTATGGCTACACCTTC. Residues: CASSPGELGYGYTF. The full variable domain, with the rest looked up from reference TRBV18 and TRBJ1-2, is NAGVMQNPRHLVRRRGQEARLRCSPMKGHSHVYWYRQLPEEGLKFMVYLQKENIIDESGMPKERFSAEFPKEGPSILRIQQVVRGDSAAYFCASSPGELGYGYTFGSGTRLTVV.

This sequence joins TRBV7-8 and TRBJ2-1; D is uncertain. This CDR3 has 14 amino acids. The V gene's germline CDR1 is SGHVS and CDR2 FQNEAQ. The ends were cut back, 2 bases at V and 8 bases at J, with 13 bases in the middle. The CDR3 DNA reads TGTGCCAGCAGCTTATATGGCCCTGGAGATGAGCAGTTCTTC. This encodes CASSLYGPGDEQFF.

The chain links TRBV7-9 to TRBJ1-4; the match to TRBD1 covers 10 bases. The CDR3 covers 16 residues. V was pared by 5 bases and J by 6 bases, with 9 bases of the junction left unmatched. Germline V gene data show CDR1 as SEHNR and CDR2 as FQNEAQ (reference sequence). The CDR3 DNA reads as TGTGCCAGCAGCCAGCGGACAGGGGGAGACTATGAAAAACTGTTTTTT. Translated: CASSQRTGGDYEKLFF. Together with reference TRBV7-9 and TRBJ1-4, the CDR3 gives the full variable domain: DTGVSQNPRHKITKRGQNVTFRCDPISEHNRLYWYRQTLGQGPEFLTYFQNEAQLEKSRLLSDRFSAERPKGSFSTLEIQRTEQGDSAMYLCASSQRTGGDYEKLFFGSGTQLSVL.

This clone was detected a few times. The chain recombines TRBV20-1 with TRBJ2-5; tentative D call: TRBD1 (5 bases). The CDR3 is made up of 11 amino acids. Germline assignment: CDR1 DFQATT and CDR2 SNEGSKA (reference sequence). The ends were cut back, 4 bases at V and 3 bases at J, with 6 bases in the middle. CDR3 region: CSATGKETQYF. In DNA, the CDR3 is TGCAGTGCTACAGGGAAAGAGACCCAGTACTTC.

This clone was seen only a few times. This chain uses TRBV30 with TRBJ1-2, with D uncertain. Per germline, CDR1 GTSNPN and CDR2 SVGIG (reference sequence). V was clipped by 2 bases and J by 1 base, with 14 bases between them. The CDR3 has 15 residues. The CDR3 nucleotides are TGTGCCTGGAGTAAGCGGTCCGCGGGTAACTATGGCTACACCTTC. It codes for CAWSKRSAGNYGYTF.

For the CDR3, the DNA is TGTGCCAGCAGCGTTGGGACGGACACTAGCAATGAGCAGTTCTTC. It codes for CASSVGTDTSNEQFF. The chain employs TRBV9 and TRBJ2-1; either TRBD1 or TRBD2 may supply D (5 bases each). CDR1 is SGDLS, CDR2 YYNGEE, per germline. V lost 2 bases and J lost 6, with 15 bases in between. This CDR3 is built from 15 residues.